A selection of T cell receptor beta chains follows, all from one sample in a study of graft-versus-host responses after intestinal transplantation. These receptors have no known antigen. Some clones are missing from TCRdb's copy, which holds only in-frame ones; the method was immunoSEQ multiplex PCR. Of around 89,000 clones in the sample, around 90% were seen once. Sequences were derived from unstimulated CD8+ T cells sorted from spleen or lymph node cells, sampled before transplant. The receptors come from a human donor who was the organ donor for an intestinal transplant. Each CDR3 is given with its conserved first and last residue. Fields, in order: D gene, J gene, clone size, V gene, CDR3 DNA, CDR3 protein. A D gene is named only where the DNA matches it firmly. Only part of the rows carry a size: once, few, many, or a class if the clone is expanded.

D gene: NA; J gene: TRBJ1-4; clone size: NA; V gene: TRBV25-1; CDR3 DNA: TGTGCCAGCACCCCATGGGGGGAAAGGAATGAAAAACTGTTTTTT; CDR3 protein: CASTPWGERNEKLFF
D gene: TRBD1; J gene: TRBJ1-6; clone size: NA; V gene: TRBV9; CDR3 DNA: TGTGCCAGTGCCGGGACAGGTAGTTCACCCCTCCACTTT; CDR3 protein: CASAGTGSSPLHF
D gene: TRBD1; J gene: TRBJ1-1; clone size: NA; V gene: TRBV11-2; CDR3 DNA: TGTGCCAGCAGCCAAGGGGACAGGGGAAGAACTGAAGCTTTCTTT; CDR3 protein: CASSQGDRGRTEAFF
D gene: NA; J gene: TRBJ1-5; clone size: NA; V gene: TRBV12-5; CDR3 DNA: TGTGCTAGTGGTTTGGACGCGGGGACGGGCAATCAGCCCCAGCATTTT; CDR3 protein: CASGLDAGTGNQPQHF
D gene: NA; J gene: TRBJ2-7; clone size: NA; V gene: TRBV30; CDR3 DNA: TGTGCCTGGAGTGTAACAAACGGAGGCGAGCAGTACTTC; CDR3 protein: CAWSVTNGGEQYF
D gene: TRBD1; J gene: TRBJ1-6; clone size: NA; V gene: TRBV4-2; CDR3 DNA: TGTGCCAGCAGCCAAAAAGACAGGGGGTATAATTCACCCCTCCACTTT; CDR3 protein: CASSQKDRGYNSPLHF
D gene: TRBD2; J gene: TRBJ2-7; clone size: NA; V gene: TRBV7-2; CDR3 DNA: TGTGCCAGCAGCTTGACTAGCGGGGTAAGCAGGTCCGAGCAGTACTTC; CDR3 protein: CASSLTSGVSRSEQYF
D gene: NA; J gene: TRBJ1-1; clone size: NA; V gene: TRBV4-3; CDR3 DNA: TGCGCCAGCAGCCAAGTTTTTCAAGGGGACACTGAAGCTTTCTTT; CDR3 protein: CASSQVFQGDTEAFF
D gene: TRBD1; J gene: TRBJ1-2; clone size: NA; V gene: TRBV9; CDR3 DNA: TGTGCCAGCAGCGTAGCTGAGGGAGGACAGGGGGCGCATCCCTATGGCTACACCTTC; CDR3 protein: CASSVAEGGQGAHPYGYTF
D gene: NA; J gene: TRBJ2-2; clone size: NA; V gene: TRBV27; CDR3 DNA: TGTGCCAGCAGTTTTAAACGGGACACCGGGGAGCTGTTTTTT; CDR3 protein: CASSFKRDTGELFF
D gene: NA; J gene: TRBJ1-5; clone size: NA; V gene: TRBV7-9; CDR3 DNA: TGTGCCAGCAGCTTAACGGGTTCCAATCAGCCCCAGCATTTT; CDR3 protein: CASSLTGSNQPQHF
D gene: TRBD2; J gene: TRBJ2-3; clone size: NA; V gene: TRBV7-3; CDR3 DNA: TGTGCCAGCAGCTTACTAGCGGGGGGAGCAGATACGCAGTATTTT; CDR3 protein: CASSLLAGGADTQYF
D gene: NA; J gene: TRBJ2-7; clone size: NA; V gene: TRBV4-3; CDR3 DNA: TGCGCCAGCAGTCAAGACTACCGGGACTTCCTTCACGAGCAGTACTTC; CDR3 protein: CASSQDYRDFLHEQYF
D gene: NA; J gene: TRBJ1-5; clone size: NA; V gene: TRBV4-3; CDR3 DNA: TGCGCCAGCAGCCAAGTCCTGGGCCAGAATCAGCCCCAGCATTTT; CDR3 protein: CASSQVLGQNQPQHF
D gene: NA; J gene: TRBJ1-2; clone size: NA; V gene: TRBV27; CDR3 DNA: TGTGCCACTCCAGGTCGGCGTTCTAACTATGGCTACACCTTC; CDR3 protein: CATPGRRSNYGYTF
D gene: TRBD2; J gene: TRBJ2-1; clone size: NA; V gene: TRBV4-2; CDR3 DNA: TGTGCCAGCAGCCAAGTCACTAGCGGGGGGGATGTTGAGCAGTTCTTC; CDR3 protein: CASSQVTSGGDVEQFF
D gene: TRBD2; J gene: TRBJ2-3; clone size: NA; V gene: TRBV5-4; CDR3 DNA: TGTGCCAGCGGAGGACTAGCGGGGTTCCCCGTAGATACGCAGTATTTT; CDR3 protein: CASGGLAGFPVDTQYF
D gene: TRBD1; J gene: TRBJ1-5; clone size: NA; V gene: TRBV19; CDR3 DNA: TGTGCCAGTAGTATAGCCCTCCGGACAGGGACGTATAGCAATCAGCCCCAGCATTTT; CDR3 protein: CASSIALRTGTYSNQPQHF
D gene: NA; J gene: TRBJ2-3; clone size: NA; V gene: TRBV4-1; CDR3 DNA: TGCGCCAGCAGCCAAGATTATGAGGGGAGGGGGACAGATACGCAGTATTTT; CDR3 protein: CASSQDYEGRGTDTQYF
D gene: TRBD1; J gene: TRBJ1-1; clone size: NA; V gene: TRBV6-6; CDR3 DNA: TGTGCCAGCAGTTACCTAGGACAGGGTGACACTGAAGCTTTCTTT; CDR3 protein: CASSYLGQGDTEAFF
D gene: TRBD1; J gene: TRBJ2-5; clone size: NA; V gene: TRBV7-9; CDR3 DNA: TGTGCCAGCAGCCCGACAGGGTGGGAGACCCAGTACTTC; CDR3 protein: CASSPTGWETQYF
D gene: NA; J gene: TRBJ1-2; clone size: NA; V gene: TRBV5-6; CDR3 DNA: TGTGCCAGCAGCTCTTCTCGACAGCTTCTCTATGGCTACACCTTC; CDR3 protein: CASSSSRQLLYGYTF
D gene: TRBD1; J gene: TRBJ2-7; clone size: NA; V gene: TRBV14; CDR3 DNA: TGTGCCAGCAGCCCCCCCGGACAGGGAACCTACGAGCAGTACTTC; CDR3 protein: CASSPPGQGTYEQYF
D gene: TRBD2; J gene: TRBJ2-7; clone size: NA; V gene: TRBV6-1; CDR3 DNA: TGTGCCAGCAGTGGAATGCTAGCGGACTACGAGCAGTACTTC; CDR3 protein: CASSGMLADYEQYF
D gene: TRBD2; J gene: TRBJ2-7; clone size: NA; V gene: TRBV6-5; CDR3 DNA: TGTGCCAGCAGTTACGGGACTAGCGGGTACGAGCAGTACTTC; CDR3 protein: CASSYGTSGYEQYF
D gene: TRBD2; J gene: TRBJ2-5; clone size: NA; V gene: TRBV4-1; CDR3 DNA: TGCGCCAGCAGCCAAGTGACTAGCGGGGGGGCTTACGCAGAGACCCAGTACTTC; CDR3 protein: CASSQVTSGGAYAETQYF
D gene: NA; J gene: TRBJ2-3; clone size: NA; V gene: TRBV29-1; CDR3 DNA: TGCAGCGTAAATCCCGGGGGCACAGATACGCAGTATTTT; CDR3 protein: CSVNPGGTDTQYF
D gene: NA; J gene: TRBJ2-1; clone size: NA; V gene: TRBV4-1; CDR3 DNA: TGCGCCAGCAGCCAAGAGTTCGCGGGCTATGAGCAGTTCTTC; CDR3 protein: CASSQEFAGYEQFF
D gene: NA; J gene: TRBJ1-2; clone size: once; V gene: TRBV6-6; CDR3 DNA: TGTGCCAGCAGTTACGCGGACAGACGGTGTTTCTATGGCTACACCTTC; CDR3 protein: CASSYADRRCFYGYTF
D gene: TRBD1; J gene: TRBJ1-6; clone size: once; V gene: TRBV28; CDR3 DNA: TGTGCCAGCAGTTTGGTAGGACAGGGGAGCTCCTATAATTCACCCCTCCACTTT; CDR3 protein: CASSLVGQGSSYNSPLHF
D gene: NA; J gene: TRBJ2-1; clone size: NA; V gene: TRBV7-3; CDR3 DNA: TGTGCCAGCAGCGTTGCCCAGGTTAGCTCCTACAATGAGCAGTTCTTC; CDR3 protein: CASSVAQVSSYNEQFF
D gene: NA; J gene: TRBJ2-7; clone size: NA; V gene: TRBV6-5; CDR3 DNA: TGTGCCAGCAGTTACTCTCGGGCCTACGAGCAGTACTTC; CDR3 protein: CASSYSRAYEQYF
D gene: NA; J gene: TRBJ1-4; clone size: NA; V gene: TRBV13; CDR3 DNA: TGTGCCAGCAGCTTTGGGCTAAATGAAAAACTGTTTTTT; CDR3 protein: CASSFGLNEKLFF
D gene: TRBD1; J gene: TRBJ1-1; clone size: NA; V gene: TRBV19; CDR3 DNA: TGTGCCAGTAGTACTCAGGGGGCTGATACTGAAGCTTTCTTT; CDR3 protein: CASSTQGADTEAFF
D gene: NA; J gene: TRBJ2-3; clone size: NA; V gene: TRBV9; CDR3 DNA: TGTGCCAGCAGCGTCCAGGGGTATAGCACAGATACGCAGTATTTT; CDR3 protein: CASSVQGYSTDTQYF
D gene: NA; J gene: TRBJ2-1; clone size: NA; V gene: TRBV11-3; CDR3 DNA: TGTGCCAGTACCTTAAGGGAGGGGGTCCTGAGCTCCTACAATGAGCAGTTCTTC; CDR3 protein: CASTLREGVLSSYNEQFF
D gene: NA; J gene: TRBJ2-7; clone size: NA; V gene: TRBV7-2; CDR3 DNA: TGTGCCAGCAGCTTAGACGGGGGTATGACCTACGAGCAGTACTTC; CDR3 protein: CASSLDGGMTYEQYF
D gene: TRBD1; J gene: TRBJ2-7; clone size: NA; V gene: TRBV6-5; CDR3 DNA: TGTGCCAGCAGTATCGTGGGACAGAGCTACGAGCAGTACTTC; CDR3 protein: CASSIVGQSYEQYF
D gene: NA; J gene: TRBJ2-1; clone size: NA; V gene: TRBV9; CDR3 DNA: TGTGCCAGCAGCGTAGGAGCGGTGGGAGAGCAGTTCTTC; CDR3 protein: CASSVGAVGEQFF
D gene: NA; J gene: TRBJ2-1; clone size: once; V gene: TRBV11-2; CDR3 DNA: TGTGCCAGCAGCCTGCGATTCGACAGCCTATACAATGAGCAGTTCTTC; CDR3 protein: CASSLRFDSLYNEQFF
D gene: TRBD2; J gene: TRBJ2-1; clone size: NA; V gene: TRBV6-6; CDR3 DNA: TGTGCCAGCAGTTATGGAGCGGGGGGGCCGGATGAGCAGTTCTTC; CDR3 protein: CASSYGAGGPDEQFF
D gene: TRBD1; J gene: TRBJ1-1; clone size: NA; V gene: TRBV19; CDR3 DNA: TGTGCCAGTAGTTTTACAGGGGGCACTGAAGCTTTCTTT; CDR3 protein: CASSFTGGTEAFF
D gene: TRBD1; J gene: TRBJ1-4; clone size: NA; V gene: TRBV5-1; CDR3 DNA: TGCGCCAGCAGCTTGGCCGGGGACAGGCCGGTGGAAAAACTGTTTTTT; CDR3 protein: CASSLAGDRPVEKLFF